The 15 T cell receptor beta chains below were found in one sample sequenced in a study of early T cells in non-severe SARS-CoV-2 infection. TCRdb passed the 5' RACE reads through MiXCR, listing each CDR3 protein once. The sample contains around 92,000 distinct CDR3 sequences, approximately 9.9% of which appear only once. Specimen: whole blood. Receptors were obtained from an adult who was a healthcare worker with PCR-confirmed SARS-CoV-2 infection or an uninfected control (not recorded which).

The genes are TRBV11-2 and TRBJ2-1; D might be TRBD1 (6 bases). This CDR3 comprises 12 residues. V lost 3 bases to trimming and J lost 10 bases, with 10 bases between them. Germline loops: CDR1 SGHAT, CDR2 FQNNGV. The CDR3 spells CASSFTQGEQFF. CDR3 DNA sequence: TGTGCCAGCAGCTTTACTCAGGGGGAGCAGTTCTTC.

CDR3 sequence: CASIKTGSRSKETQYF. DNA of the CDR3: TGTGCCAGCATCAAGACAGGATCCCGATCTAAAGAGACCCAGTACTTC. This chain connects TRBV13 to TRBJ2-5, with a possible D match to TRBD1 (6 bases). CDR3 length equals 16 residues. Trimming removed 7 bases at V and 3 bases at J, with 21 bases between. Looked up from germline, CDR1 is PRHDT and CDR2 is FYEKMQ (reference sequence).

This clonotype occurred many times. The rearrangement links TRBV9 to TRBJ2-2, with 8 bases lining up with TRBD2. The germline CDR1 and CDR2 sequences are SGDLS and YYNGEE. This CDR3 has 15 amino acids. V shed 4 bases, J shed 8 bases, and the junction held 10 bases outside the gene matches. The CDR3 nucleotides are TGTGCCAGCAGCCAACATGGAAGCGGGAGAGGGGAGCTGTTTTTT. Translating gives CASSQHGSGRGELFF.

This clonotype came up many times. The chain recombines TRBV20-1 with TRBJ2-7, with unresolved D. V gave up 1 base and J gave up 1 base, with 17 bases separating them. The CDR3 covers 16 residues. CDR1 is DFQATT, CDR2 SNEGSKA, per germline (reference sequence). The DNA of the CDR3 is TGCAGTGCTAGAGTAGCCAGGCTGGTTCTTTCCTACGAGCAGTACTTC. Amino acid sequence: CSARVARLVLSYEQYF.

This clonotype turned up a few times. This chain uses TRBV20-1 with TRBJ2-3, with 8 bases matching TRBD2. V lost 3 bases and J lost 6; bases outside the gene matches: 8. CDR1 is DFQATT, CDR2 SNEGSKA, per germline (reference sequence). This CDR3 is built from 14 residues. This CDR3 is CSASSRGGRDTQYF. CDR3 nucleotide sequence: TGCAGTGCTAGCAGCCGGGGGGGAAGGGATACGCAGTATTTT.

The chain links TRBV19 to TRBJ1-6, with 7 bases fitting TRBD1. V was clipped by 4 bases and J by 7 bases; unmatched bases: 10. CDR3 length equals 16 residues. Germline values: CDR1 LNHDA, CDR2 SQIVND (reference sequence). The chain's CDR3 is CASSTHSTGRNSPLHF. The CDR3 nucleotides read TGTGCCAGTAGTACCCACTCGACAGGGCGAAATTCACCCCTCCACTTT.

This clonotype was observed a handful of times. The rearrangement uses TRBV18 and TRBJ2-3; D may correspond to TRBD1 or TRBD2 (5 bases each). The V end was cut by 3 bases, the J end by 0 bases, with 10 bases between. This CDR3 is 15 amino acids long. The V gene's germline CDR1 is KGHSH and CDR2 LQKENI. CDR3 loop: CASSPNGASTDTQYF. The CDR3 region has the DNA TGTGCCAGCTCACCGAACGGGGCTAGCACAGATACGCAGTATTTT.

DNA of the CDR3: TGTGCCATCAGTGTGCGAGGGACTAGCGGGGGGACGTCCTACAATGAGCAGTTCTTC. Amino acids: CAISVRGTSGGTSYNEQFF. The chain joins TRBV10-3 to TRBJ2-1, with 15 nucleotides matching TRBD2. The V gene end was trimmed by 4 bases and the J gene end by 1 base; junction bases not matched to a gene: 8. The germline CDR1 and CDR2 sequences are ENHRY and SYGVKD. This CDR3 region has 19 residues.

Ten or more counts support this clonotype. The gene calls are TRBV27 and TRBJ1-4; 8 nucleotides line up with TRBD1. V lost 4 bases to trimming and J lost 5 bases; unmatched junction nucleotides: 6. This CDR3 comprises 15 residues. Germline CDR1 and CDR2: MNHEY and SMNVEV (reference sequence). Written as DNA, the CDR3 is TGTGCCAGCAGTTATGGACAGGGAGCGAATGAAAAACTGTTTTTT. Protein product: CASSYGQGANEKLFF.

This clonotype has just one count. The rearrangement uses TRBV25-1 and TRBJ2-7; D is unresolved. V gave up 0 bases and J gave up 6 bases, with 3 bases separating them. CDR1 is MGHDK, CDR2 SYGVNS, per germline. This CDR3 comprises 11 residues. The CDR3 is CASSEYGEQYF. In nucleotides, the CDR3 is TGTGCCAGCAGTGAATATGGCGAGCAGTACTTC.

This clonotype occurred a few times. In nucleotides, the CDR3 is TGTGCCAGCAGTTATAAGCGGGTCCGCTCCTACGAGCAGTACTTC. Translating gives CASSYKRVRSYEQYF. V usage is TRBV6-2 or TRBV6-3 and J usage is TRBJ2-7; TRBD2 might be the D (6 bases). The CDR3 length is 15 residues. Germline CDR1 and CDR2: MNHEY and SVGEGT. The ends were cut back, 3 bases at V and 0 bases at J, with 12 bases in the middle.

This clonotype was found many times. The chain's CDR3 is CASSDRGPSSYNSPLHF. The DNA for the CDR3 is TGTGCCAGCAGCGACAGGGGGCCTAGCTCCTATAATTCACCCCTCCACTTT. The chain combines TRBV9 with TRBJ1-6; TRBD1 agrees at 9 bases. The germline gives CDR1 SGDLS, CDR2 YYNGEE. The CDR3 runs to 17 residues. Trimming removed 3 bases from V and 0 bases from J; junction bases left unmatched: 4.

This clonotype was counted a few times. CDR3 residues: CASSHSLTSGGYNEQFF. DNA of the CDR3: TGTGCCAGCAGCCATAGTTTGACTAGCGGGGGGTATAATGAGCAGTTCTTC. This chain joins TRBV3-1 and TRBJ2-1; 13 nucleotides agree with TRBD2. V shed 3 bases, J shed 7 bases, and the junction held 9 bases outside the gene matches. Germline V lookup: CDR1 LGHDT, CDR2 YNNKEL (reference sequence). The CDR3 spans 17 residues.

This clonotype was detected only a few times. The chain uses TRBV27 and TRBJ2-4, with D possibly matching TRBD2 (6 bases). Germline V gene sequence: CDR1 MNHEY, CDR2 SMNVEV (reference sequence). Trimming took off 4 bases at V and 7 bases at J, with 11 bases between the two ends. The CDR3 spans 13 residues. CDR3 region: CASSSEGWNIQYF. In DNA form, the CDR3 reads TGTGCCAGCAGTTCGGAGGGGTGGAACATTCAGTACTTC.

This clonotype has at least ten counts. The gene calls are TRBV18 and TRBJ1-1, with 7 bases aligning to TRBD1. This CDR3 is 14 amino acids long. The junction had 8 bases not matched to a gene; V was cut back by 3 bases and J by 7 bases. Germline loops: CDR1 KGHSH, CDR2 LQKENI. CDR3 protein: CASSPSGQFFEAFF. CDR3 nucleotides: TGTGCCAGCTCACCTTCGGGACAGTTTTTTGAAGCTTTCTTT.